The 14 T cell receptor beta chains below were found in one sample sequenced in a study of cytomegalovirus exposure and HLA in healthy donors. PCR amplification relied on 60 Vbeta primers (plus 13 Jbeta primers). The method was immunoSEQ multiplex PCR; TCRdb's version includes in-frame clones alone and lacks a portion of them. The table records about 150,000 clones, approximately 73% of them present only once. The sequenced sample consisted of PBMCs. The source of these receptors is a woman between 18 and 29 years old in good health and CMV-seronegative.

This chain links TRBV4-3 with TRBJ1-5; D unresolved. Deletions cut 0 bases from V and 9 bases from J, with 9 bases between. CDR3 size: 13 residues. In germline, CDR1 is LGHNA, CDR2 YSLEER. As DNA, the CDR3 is TGCGCCAGCAGCCAAGATGCGGCTCGGCCCCAGCATTTT. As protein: CASSQDAARPQHF.

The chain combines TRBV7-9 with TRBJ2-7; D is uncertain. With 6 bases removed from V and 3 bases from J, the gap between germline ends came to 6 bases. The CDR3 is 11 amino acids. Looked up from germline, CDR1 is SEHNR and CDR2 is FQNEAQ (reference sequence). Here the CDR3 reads CASRNGYEQYF. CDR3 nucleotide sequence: TGTGCCAGCAGAAACGGCTACGAGCAGTACTTC. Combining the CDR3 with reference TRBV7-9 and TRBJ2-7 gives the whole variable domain DTGVSQNPRHKITKRGQNVTFRCDPISEHNRLYWYRQTLGQGPEFLTYFQNEAQLEKSRLLSDRFSAERPKGSFSTLEIQRTEQGDSAMYLCASRNGYEQYFGPGTRLTVT.

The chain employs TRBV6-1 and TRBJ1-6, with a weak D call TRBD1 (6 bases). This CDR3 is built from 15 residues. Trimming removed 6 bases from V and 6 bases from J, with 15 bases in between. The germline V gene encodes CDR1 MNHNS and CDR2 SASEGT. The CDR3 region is CASRPQGFRNSPLHF. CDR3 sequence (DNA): TGTGCCAGCAGACCACAGGGATTCCGTAATTCACCCCTCCACTTT.

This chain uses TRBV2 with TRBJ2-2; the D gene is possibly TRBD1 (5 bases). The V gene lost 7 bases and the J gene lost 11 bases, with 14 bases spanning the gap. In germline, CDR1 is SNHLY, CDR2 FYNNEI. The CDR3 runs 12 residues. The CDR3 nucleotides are TGTGCCAGCAATGGAAATAGGGGTGAGCTGTTTTTT. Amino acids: CASNGNRGELFF.

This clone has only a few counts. CDR3 protein: CASSLRGGGSSYNSPLHF. DNA for the CDR3: TGTGCCAGCAGCTTAAGAGGAGGGGGCAGCTCCTATAATTCACCCCTCCACTTT. The chain joins TRBV11-2 to TRBJ1-6; 7 bases fit TRBD1. Trimming took 2 bases from V and 0 from J; bases not matched to a gene: 7. Looked up from germline, CDR1 is SGHAT and CDR2 is FQNNGV. This CDR3 region has 18 residues.

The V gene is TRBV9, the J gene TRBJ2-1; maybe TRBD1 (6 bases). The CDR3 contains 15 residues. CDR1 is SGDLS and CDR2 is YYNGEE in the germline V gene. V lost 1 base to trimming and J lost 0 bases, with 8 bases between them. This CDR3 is CASSVTGYSYNEQFF. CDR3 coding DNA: TGTGCCAGCAGCGTAACAGGGTACTCCTACAATGAGCAGTTCTTC.

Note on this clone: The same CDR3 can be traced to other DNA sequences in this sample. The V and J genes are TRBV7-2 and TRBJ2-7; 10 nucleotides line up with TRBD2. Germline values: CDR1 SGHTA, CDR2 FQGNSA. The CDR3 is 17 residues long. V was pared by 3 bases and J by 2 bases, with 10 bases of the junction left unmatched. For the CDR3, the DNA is TGTGCCAGCAGCTTGGGCCCTCTAGCGGGGGATCCCTACGAGCAGTACTTC. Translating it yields CASSLGPLAGDPYEQYF.

The CDR3 loop reads CASSLAQDLSDTQYF. The CDR3, as DNA: TGTGCCAGCTCCTTGGCCCAGGACTTGTCAGATACGCAGTATTTT. V usage is TRBV27 and J usage is TRBJ2-3; perhaps TRBD2 as D (5 bases). The CDR3 is 15 amino acids. Germline V gives CDR1 MNHEY, CDR2 SMNVEV (reference sequence). The V end was cut by 8 bases, the J end by 4 bases, with 19 bases between.

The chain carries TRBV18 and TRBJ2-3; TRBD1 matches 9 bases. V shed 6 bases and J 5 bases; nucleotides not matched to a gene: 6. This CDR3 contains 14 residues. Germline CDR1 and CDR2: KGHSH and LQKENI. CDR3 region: CASSLGTGKDTQYF. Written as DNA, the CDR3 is TGTGCCAGCTCTCTCGGGACAGGGAAAGATACGCAGTATTTT.

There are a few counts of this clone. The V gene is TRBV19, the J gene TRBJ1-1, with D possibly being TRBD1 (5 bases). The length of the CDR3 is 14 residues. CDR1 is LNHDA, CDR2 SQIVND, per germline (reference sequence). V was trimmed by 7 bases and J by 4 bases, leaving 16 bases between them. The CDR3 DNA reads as TGTGCCAGTACCGCAGACCTCGGGGGCACTGAAGCTTTCTTT. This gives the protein CASTADLGGTEAFF.

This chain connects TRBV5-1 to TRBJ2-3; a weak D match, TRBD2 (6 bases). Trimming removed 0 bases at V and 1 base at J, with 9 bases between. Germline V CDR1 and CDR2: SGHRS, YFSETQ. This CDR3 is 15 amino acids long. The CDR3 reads CASSLAVAGTDTQYF. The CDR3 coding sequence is TGCGCCAGCAGCTTGGCAGTAGCGGGCACAGATACGCAGTATTTT.

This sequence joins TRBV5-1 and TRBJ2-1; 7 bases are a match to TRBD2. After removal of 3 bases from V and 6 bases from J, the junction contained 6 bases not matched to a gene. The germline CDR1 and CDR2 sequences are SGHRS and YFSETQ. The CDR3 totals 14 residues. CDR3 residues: CASSYGGSGNEQFF. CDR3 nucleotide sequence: TGCGCCAGCAGCTATGGCGGGAGTGGCAATGAGCAGTTCTTC.

CDR3 region: CASSLVGGTYEQYF. In DNA form, the CDR3 reads TGCGCCAGCAGCTTGGTGGGGGGAACCTACGAGCAGTACTTC. The rearrangement links TRBV5-1 to TRBJ2-7; possibly TRBD2 for D (6 bases). Trimming left V 0 bases short and J 2 bases short, with 9 bases between. The CDR3 consists of 14 residues. Per the germline V gene, CDR1 is SGHRS and CDR2 is YFSETQ.

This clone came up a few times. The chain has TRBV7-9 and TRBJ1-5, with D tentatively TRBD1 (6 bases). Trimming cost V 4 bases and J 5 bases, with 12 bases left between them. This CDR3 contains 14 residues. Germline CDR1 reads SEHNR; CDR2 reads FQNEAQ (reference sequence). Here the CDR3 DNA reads TGTGCCAGCAGCTCTACAGGGCGGGATCAGCCCCAGCATTTT. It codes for CASSSTGRDQPQHF.